The sequence of this T cell receptor (beta chain) was determined in a study of T cells in women clearing cervical HPV infection (dated by TCRdb to 2016 to 2018). Background for the entire study: The cases were 25 to 30 women with histologically confirmed HPV16-related CIN3 or worse, and 2 of these cases were invasive cancers. In the parent cohort, 10,049 women aged 18 or older were enrolled in Guanacaste, Costa Rica, during about 1993 to 1995 and then followed for around seven years. Case blood was taken at the visit when the lesion was first identified, whereas control blood was taken when infection was no longer detected. Since HLA typing was available for only a few women, HLA type could not be ruled out as a confounder. The roughly 23 controls were women who cleared a single incident HPV16 infection within 12 months without developing precancer or cancer. Nested within Costa Rica's Guanacaste HPV Natural History Study, an exploratory proof-of-principle case-control study compared TCR repertoires across cervical HPV16 outcomes. A median age of about 30 years was observed in cases versus 38 in controls, and no significant differences in baseline characteristics were found. Among cases, blood sampling came a median of almost 150 days after lesion detection, with an interquartile range of about 80 to 210 days. Cases and controls were matched on year of sample collection and on age within five years. Five blinded duplicates per group were added as quality controls, giving some 60 samples: 50 or so participants and 10 replicates. On the study overall, not on this receptor specifically: Cases were distinguished from controls with an estimated AUC of approximately 0.79 by random forest classifiers combining richness and V gene abundances. Because T-cell numbers per sample were unknown, differences in richness could reflect varying T-cell content rather than repertoire biology. Lower TRBV6-7 relative abundance was observed in cases than in controls (0.11% versus 0.16%; Bonferroni P = 0.0008). Whether associations preceded infection or resulted from infection could not be shown with the cross-sectional design, and effector/memory subsets and HPV-specific T cells were not isolated. TCR repertoire richness was significantly higher in CIN3+ cases than in controls across sequencing depths, while evenness did not differ.

As for this clone: Its antigen has not been determined. The read falls 3 residues short of the CDR3 end, and the missing part is taken from the germline J gene.

The immunoSEQ assay used multiplex PCR to amplify TCR beta CDR3 regions from an average of about 1,200 ng of genomic DNA per sample. To correct primer bias, the assay used a complete synthetic TCR repertoire to set an amplification baseline. The amplicons were sequenced using the Illumina platform. The published analysis was carried out like this. Sequences were error-corrected by clustering with frequency ratios and a modified nearest-neighbor algorithm, then analyzed in the immunoSEQ Analyzer with IMGT gene definitions. At each rarefaction depth, TCR richness and evenness were averaged over 20 rarefaction repeats, and samples with fewer sequences than the depth were excluded. Wilcoxon rank sum tests with FDR correction were used to compare relative abundances of V, D and J genes between the groups. An intraclass correlation of about 96% for TCR richness and an average of around 76% across some 70 gene segments were obtained from the blinded duplicates. TCRdb took over this immuneACCESS table, retaining in-frame rearrangements with V and J assigned. Such tables are incomplete; in checked studies, under half of the missing clones stem from an unresolved V gene, and the remainder is unexplained. V and J calls and clone size come straight from that table; D and trimming were deduced from the DNA. This specimen's table enumerates 20,000 to 30,000 clones. The ten largest clones take up roughly 11% of the sample.

Germline trimming: 5 bases from V, 4 bases from J; junction bases outside gene matches: 6. Reading from cysteine to phenylalanine, the CDR3 counts 15 amino acids. Only the CDR3 bases that were read are kept: 36 of them, in frame from base 1. As encoded in the germline V gene, CDR1 is MRHNA while CDR2 is SNTAGT. Every participant had a single incident cervical HPV16 infection, and women with prevalent HPV16 infections were excluded. Cervical HPV DNA was detected by MY09/MY11 PCR and genotyped by dot-blot hybridization. Fifteen mL of heparinized blood were centrifuged, and the buffy coat was split into aliquots, frozen at -30 degrees C, and then kept at -80 degrees C. Genomic DNA was extracted from buffy coat specimens using QIAGEN kits.

The chain is assembled from TRBV6-4 and TRBJ2-3; 10 central nucleotides agree with TRBD2. The specimen sequenced was blood buffy coat. The TCR comes from a woman between 18 and 75 years old with a cervical HPV16 infection that either progressed to CIN3+ or cleared (not recorded which). The CDR3 protein: CASSHLAGAADTQYF. The covered CDR3 bases are TGTGCCAGCAGTCACCTAGCGGGGGCAGCAGATACG.